The 9 T cell receptor beta chains in this list originate from one sample, sequenced in a study of early T cells in non-severe SARS-CoV-2 infection. One entry per CDR3 protein results from TCRdb running MiXCR on the 5' RACE reads. The sample consists of tens of thousands of distinct CDR3 sequences, about 6.1% of them appearing once. Specimen: whole blood. The receptors were sampled from an adult who was a healthcare worker with PCR-confirmed SARS-CoV-2 infection or an uninfected control (not recorded which).

This clonotype was detected ten times or more. This chain links TRBV24-1 with TRBJ2-3, with TRBD1 identical over 9 bases. V was pared by 4 bases and J by 5 bases, with 9 bases of the junction left unmatched. Germline-derived CDR1 and CDR2 are KGHDR and SFDVKD. CDR3 length equals 16 residues. CDR3 protein: CATSEDFTGGEDTQYF. CDR3 DNA: TGTGCCACCAGTGAGGATTTCACAGGGGGCGAAGATACGCAGTATTTT.

This clonotype is large. This sequence joins TRBV7-9 and TRBJ1-1; 8 bases line up with TRBD1. The CDR3 is 13 residues long. The ends lost 5 bases at V and 3 bases at J; junction bases unmatched: 2. Germline V CDR1 and CDR2: SEHNR, FQNEAQ (reference sequence). The CDR3 sequence: CASSPTGDTEAFF. The CDR3 coding sequence is TGTGCCAGCAGCCCGACAGGGGACACTGAAGCTTTCTTT.

This clonotype appeared many times. This chain joins TRBV11-1 and TRBJ2-3; a weak D match, TRBD1 (5 bases). The ends were cut back, 0 bases at V and 4 bases at J, with 8 bases in the middle. This CDR3 is built from 14 residues. Germline V gives CDR1 SGHAT, CDR2 FQDESV (reference sequence). CDR3 sequence reads: CASSLAQGADTQYF. The DNA for the CDR3 is TGTGCCAGCAGCTTAGCGCAGGGCGCAGATACGCAGTATTTT.

In this sample, this clonotype turned up many times. The chain is built from TRBV7-9 and TRBJ2-5; TRBD2 agrees at 8 bases. CDR1 and CDR2 from the germline V gene are SEHNR and FQNEAQ (reference sequence). J gave up 7 bases and V 5 bases, and 15 bases lay outside the gene matches. This CDR3 region has 16 residues. The CDR3 reads CASSPSGGLRIRTQYF. The CDR3 region has the DNA TGTGCCAGCAGCCCCTCGGGGGGGCTCCGAATCCGGACCCAGTACTTC.

This clonotype was seen many times. In DNA, the CDR3 is TGCAGTGCCCGATCAGAACAGGGGACCTACGAGCAGTACTTC. It translates to CSARSEQGTYEQYF. This chain connects TRBV20-1 to TRBJ2-7, with 7 bases identical to TRBD1. CDR3 size: 14 residues. Trimming removed 6 bases from V and 2 bases from J; junction bases left unmatched: 10. Germline V gene data show CDR1 as DFQATT and CDR2 as SNEGSKA (reference sequence).

This clonotype was detected many times. The chain couples TRBV6-5 to TRBJ2-1; D possibly corresponds to TRBD2 (6 bases). The CDR3 spans 18 residues. Germline assignment: CDR1 MNHEY and CDR2 SVGAGI. Deletions cut 0 bases from V and 2 bases from J, with 17 bases between. Written as DNA, the CDR3 is TGTGCCAGCAGTTACTCCAAAAACTGGGGGGACCCCTACAATGAGCAGTTCTTC. Translating it yields CASSYSKNWGDPYNEQFF.

In its sample, this clonotype was seen many times. V usage is TRBV18 and J usage is TRBJ2-3; 10 nucleotides align to TRBD2. The V segment lost 0 bases and the J segment 6 bases; nucleotides outside the gene matches: 3. This CDR3 contains 15 residues. Germline V gives CDR1 KGHSH, CDR2 LQKENI. The DNA for the CDR3 is TGTGCCAGCTCACCACCAGCGGGGGGGCCGGATACGCAGTATTTT. Translated: CASSPPAGGPDTQYF.

This chain connects TRBV5-4 to TRBJ2-1, with a weak D call TRBD2 (5 bases). This CDR3 is 14 amino acids long. Trimming shortened V by 0 bases and J by 2 bases, and 6 bases separated the two germline ends. From germline, CDR1 is SGHNT and CDR2 YYREEE (reference sequence). The CDR3 region is CASSLATTYNEQFF. Here the CDR3 DNA reads TGTGCCAGCAGCTTGGCGACTACCTACAATGAGCAGTTCTTC.

This clonotype was counted a few times. The J gene is TRBJ2-7, the V gene TRBV5-5; D is perhaps TRBD1 (5 bases). V dropped 0 bases and J dropped 2 bases, with 6 bases sitting between them. Germline CDR1 is SGHKS and CDR2 is YYEKEE (reference sequence). The CDR3 spans 13 residues. The CDR3 DNA reads as TGTGCCAGCAGCTTGGGCAGGGCCTACGAGCAGTACTTC. It encodes CASSLGRAYEQYF.